The table lists the clone carrying this TCR beta chain with a count of one. TCRdb reprocessed the RACE reads with MiXCR, giving one entry per CDR3 protein. This table holds about 110,000 distinct CDR3 sequences, 30% to 35% found once. The entry originates in a study of human T cells and chemical hapten exposure. As for time point: patch test 3, about 24 weeks after DPC sensitization. Treatment noted: therapeutic diphenylcyclopropenone sensitization with weekly scalp DPC. From whole blood left unfractionated, total RNA was extracted. Trimming took 4 bases from V and 6 from J; bases not matched to a gene: 4. Germline values: CDR1 SQVTM, CDR2 ANQGSEA. The CDR3 length is 13 residues.

The chain joins TRBV29-1 to TRBJ1-1; TRBD1 matches at 11 bases. The sequences come from whole blood, collected in connection with sensitization to the hapten diphenylcyclopropenone (DPC). This sequence originates from a man aged 35 to 55 with alopecia areata. Some clones in this sample may be carry-over from other donors' samples. This chain's CDR3 is CSVVGTGGSEAFF. CDR3 in DNA: TGCAGCGTTGTCGGGACAGGGGGTTCTGAAGCTTTCTTT.